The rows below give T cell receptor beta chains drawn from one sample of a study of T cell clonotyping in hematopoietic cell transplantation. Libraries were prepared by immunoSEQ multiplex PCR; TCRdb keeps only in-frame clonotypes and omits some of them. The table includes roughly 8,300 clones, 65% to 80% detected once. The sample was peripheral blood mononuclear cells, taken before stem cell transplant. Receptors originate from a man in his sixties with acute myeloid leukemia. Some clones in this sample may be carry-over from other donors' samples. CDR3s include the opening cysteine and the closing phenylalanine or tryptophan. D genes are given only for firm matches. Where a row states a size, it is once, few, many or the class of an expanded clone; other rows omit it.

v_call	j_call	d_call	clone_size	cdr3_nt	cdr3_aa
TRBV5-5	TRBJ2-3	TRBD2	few	TGTGCCAGCAGCTTGGCGGGGAGGGCAGATACGCAGTATTTT	CASSLAGRADTQYF
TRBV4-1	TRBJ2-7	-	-	TGCGCCAGCAGCCAACCCCTCACGGCCTCCTACGAGCAGTACTTC	CASSQPLTASYEQYF
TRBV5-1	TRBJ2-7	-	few	TGCGCCAGCAGCTTCGACCAGGGAGCCCCTACATTCTACGAGCAGTACTTC	CASSFDQGAPTFYEQYF
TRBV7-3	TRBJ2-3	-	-	TGTGCCAGCAGCGCTAGGGGGGATACTAGCACAGATACGCAGTATTTT	CASSARGDTSTDTQYF
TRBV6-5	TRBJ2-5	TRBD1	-	TGTGCCAGCAGGAAAGGGACAGGCCAAAAGACCCAGTACTTC	CASRKGTGQKTQYF
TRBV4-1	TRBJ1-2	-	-	TGCGCCAGCAGCCAAGATGCAGGTAGAGCCTATGGCTACACCTTC	CASSQDAGRAYGYTF
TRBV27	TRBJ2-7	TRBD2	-	TGTGCCAGCAGTTTAGGGACTAGCGGTCCCCCCTACGAGCAGTACTTC	CASSLGTSGPPYEQYF
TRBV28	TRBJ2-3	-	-	TGTGCCAGCAGTTTCCTCCGCACCGCAGGGGAGGCAGATACGCAGTATTTT	CASSFLRTAGEADTQYF
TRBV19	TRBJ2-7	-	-	TGTGCCAGTAGTATCGGCCTCGAGGTTTCCTACGAGCAGTACTTC	CASSIGLEVSYEQYF
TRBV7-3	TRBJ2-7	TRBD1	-	TGTGCCAGCAGCTTCGGACAGGTCTACGAGCAGTACTTC	CASSFGQVYEQYF
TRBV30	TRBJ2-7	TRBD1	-	TGTGCCTGGAGAGGGACCGGGACAGGCGGCTTAAGGCAGTACTTC	CAWRGTGTGGLRQYF
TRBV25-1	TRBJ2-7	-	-	TGTGCCAGCAGTGAACGGAACTCCTACGAGCAGTACTTC	CASSERNSYEQYF